Shown below are 25 T cell receptor beta chains from a single sample sequenced in a study of T cell responses to AZD1222 COVID-19 vaccine. Generated by immunoSEQ multiplex PCR, the TCRdb table keeps only in-frame clones and is missing some. The sample includes roughly 78,000 clones, around four fifths of them seen just once. The sequencing used peripheral blood, collected on day 0 of AZD1222 vaccination. Every receptor here comes from an adult in good health.

V usage is TRBV3-1 (or the pseudogene TRBV3-2) and J usage is TRBJ2-5, with TRBD2 matching 11 bases. Germline values: CDR1 LGHDT, CDR2 YNNKEL (reference sequence). The V gene end was trimmed by 6 bases and the J gene end by 5 bases; junction bases not matched to a gene: 2. The CDR3 sequence is 13 residues long. The CDR3 protein is CASRLAGEETQYF. The CDR3, as DNA: TGTGCCAGCAGACTAGCGGGGGAGGAGACCCAGTACTTC.

The chain has TRBV12-5 and TRBJ2-1, with TRBD2 identical over 9 bases. This CDR3 has 16 amino acids. Germline V CDR1 and CDR2: LGHNT, FRNRAP. V lost 0 bases, J lost 8 bases, and 8 bases stayed unmatched. The CDR3 DNA is TGTGCTAGTGGTTTGGTTTTAGCGGGAGATCTTTATGAGCAGTTCTTC. Its protein product is CASGLVLAGDLYEQFF.

This chain links TRBV7-2 with TRBJ2-7; D unclear. Looked up from germline, CDR1 is SGHTA and CDR2 is FQGNSA. The CDR3 consists of 14 residues. Trimming left V 0 bases short and J 7 bases short, with 13 bases between. CDR3 residues: CASSLASTAREQYF. The CDR3 nucleotides read TGTGCCAGCAGCTTAGCCAGCACAGCACGGGAGCAGTACTTC.

This chain joins TRBV5-1 and TRBJ2-1; TRBD1 agrees at 7 bases. The CDR3 extends over 14 amino acids. Germline CDR1 reads SGHRS; CDR2 reads YFSETQ. Germline trimming cut 5 bases from V and 5 bases from J; bases unmatched to any gene: 7. The CDR3 DNA sequence: TGCGCCAGCAGAACCGCGACAGGGAACAATGAGCAGTTCTTC. As protein: CASRTATGNNEQFF. Together with reference TRBV5-1 and TRBJ2-1, the CDR3 gives the full variable domain: KAGVTQTPRYLIKTRGQQVTLSCSPISGHRSVSWYQQTPGQGLQFLFEYFSETQRNKGNFPGRFSGRQFSNSRSEMNVSTLELGDSALYLCASRTATGNNEQFFGPGTRLTVL.

This clone has just a few counts. The gene calls are TRBV2 and TRBJ1-1, with a tentative D call TRBD1 (6 bases). V was pared by 8 bases and J by 1 base, with 11 bases between. Germline V gives CDR1 SNHLY, CDR2 FYNNEI. This CDR3 has 13 amino acids. DNA of the CDR3: TGTGCCAGCCGGGGGGCTCGGAACACTGAAGCTTTCTTT. Its translation is CASRGARNTEAFF.

This clone is a singleton in its sample. The rearrangement links TRBV6-2 or TRBV6-3 to TRBJ2-1; TRBD2 aligns across 11 bases. There are 17 residues in the CDR3. Germline trimming cut 5 bases from V and 5 bases from J; bases unmatched to any gene: 11. CDR1 and CDR2 (germline): MNHEY, SVGEGT. The chain's CDR3 is CASSQDQGLAVNNEQFF. The CDR3 DNA reads as TGTGCCAGCAGTCAGGACCAGGGACTAGCGGTAAACAATGAGCAGTTCTTC.

The genes are TRBV11-2 and TRBJ2-1, with no clear D. The CDR3 has 15 residues. Germline V gene lookup returns CDR1 SGHAT and CDR2 FQNNGV. V was cut by 6 bases and J by 0 bases, with 12 bases left in between. The CDR3 loop is CASRETASSYNEQFF. The CDR3 DNA is TGTGCCAGCAGGGAGACTGCGAGCTCCTACAATGAGCAGTTCTTC.

The genes are TRBV29-1 and TRBJ2-1; TRBD2 might be the D (6 bases). V lost 7 bases and J lost 9, with 19 bases in between. Looked up from germline, CDR1 is SQVTM and CDR2 is ANQGSEA. CDR3 length: 13 amino acids. CDR3 in amino acids: CSASGGRRAEQFF. The DNA of the CDR3 is TGCAGCGCGAGCGGAGGGAGGAGAGCTGAGCAGTTCTTC.

The V and J genes are TRBV4-3 and TRBJ2-1, with 10 positions matching TRBD2. This CDR3 is 16 amino acids long. Germline V CDR1 and CDR2: LGHNA, YSLEER. Trimming removed 0 bases from V and 10 bases from J; junction bases left unmatched: 9. The CDR3 nucleotides are TGCGCCAGCAGCCAAGATTGGTTAGCGGGAGGTTTCGAGCAGTTCTTC. Residues: CASSQDWLAGGFEQFF.

This clone was recorded once. The chain employs TRBV9 and TRBJ2-3; 10 bases fit TRBD2. The CDR3 sequence is 16 residues long. Per germline, CDR1 SGDLS and CDR2 YYNGEE. V was clipped by 3 bases and J by 3 bases; unmatched bases: 7. The CDR3 spells CASSEGGSGGTDTQYF. For the CDR3, the DNA is TGTGCCAGCAGCGAGGGTGGTAGCGGGGGGACAGATACGCAGTATTTT.

V is TRBV3-1 (or the pseudogene TRBV3-2) and J is TRBJ2-5, with unresolved D. The CDR3 length is 14 residues. Deletions cut 1 base from V and 2 bases from J, with 8 bases between. The germline CDR1 and CDR2 sequences are LGHDT and YNNKEL (reference sequence). The CDR3 nucleotides read TGTGCCAGCAGCCAAGGTTTGGTACAAGAGACCCAGTACTTC. The encoded protein is CASSQGLVQETQYF.

This clone showed up just once. This chain uses TRBV27 with TRBJ2-5; 10 bases are a match to TRBD2. The CDR3 is made up of 17 amino acids. J was trimmed by 4 bases and V by 5 bases; bases with no gene match: 13. Per germline, CDR1 MNHEY and CDR2 SMNVEV (reference sequence). CDR3: CASSPGLAGVQGETQYF. In nucleotides, the CDR3 is TGTGCCAGCAGTCCGGGGCTAGCGGGAGTGCAGGGAGAGACCCAGTACTTC.

This rearrangement joins TRBV27 to TRBJ1-2; TRBD1 matches at 9 bases. Per the germline V gene, CDR1 is MNHEY and CDR2 is SMNVEV (reference sequence). CDR3 length: 14 amino acids. V lost 0 bases, J lost 7 bases, and 3 bases stayed unmatched. This CDR3 is CASSLSGTGTGYTF. The CDR3 DNA is TGTGCCAGCAGTTTATCTGGGACAGGGACTGGCTACACCTTC.

The chain couples TRBV10-1 to TRBJ2-3, with 8 bases identical to TRBD1. The CDR3 totals 16 residues. The V segment lost 5 bases and the J segment 3 bases; nucleotides outside the gene matches: 10. The V gene's germline CDR1 is WNHNN and CDR2 SYGVQD (reference sequence). The CDR3 nucleotides read TGCGCCAGCAGTACCTCCGGGACAGGCGCGACAGATACGCAGTATTTT. As protein: CASSTSGTGATDTQYF.

This rearrangement joins TRBV12-3 or TRBV12-4 to TRBJ1-2; unclear D gene. Trimming left V 2 bases short and J 2 bases short, with 3 bases between. The CDR3 is 12 amino acids. The CDR3: CASSLKNYGYTF. For the CDR3, the DNA is TGTGCCAGCAGTTTAAAAAACTATGGCTACACCTTC.

The chain carries TRBV7-2 and TRBJ2-3; no definite D call. The CDR3 contains 14 residues. The V gene's germline CDR1 is SGHTA and CDR2 FQGNSA. V was pared by 3 bases and J by 2 bases, with 9 bases between. CDR3 bases: TGTGCCAGCAGCTTTTACGGCCCCACAGATACGCAGTATTTT. This encodes CASSFYGPTDTQYF. The complete variable domain, with remaining parts taken from reference TRBV7-2 and TRBJ2-3, reads GAGVSQSPSNKVTEKGKDVELRCDPISGHTALYWYRQSLGQGLEFLIYFQGNSAPDKSGLPSDRFSAERTGGSVSTLTIQRTQQEDSAVYLCASSFYGPTDTQYFGPGTRLTVL.

This clone has more than one count but fewer than ten. The identical CDR3 is also encoded by other nucleotide sequences in the sample. This chain connects TRBV4-3 to TRBJ1-2; 8 bases are a match to TRBD1. Germline V gene data show CDR1 as LGHNA and CDR2 as YSLEER. CDR3 length: 13 residues. The ends lost 1 base at V and 7 bases at J; junction bases unmatched: 2. The CDR3 loop is CASSQAGGFGYTF. In DNA, the CDR3 is TGCGCCAGCAGCCAAGCAGGGGGCTTTGGCTACACCTTC.

The CDR3 DNA reads TGTGCCAGCAGCTTTACAGGGGGCGCGGGGACTGAAGCTTTCTTT. It specifies CASSFTGGAGTEAFF. This chain links TRBV7-2 with TRBJ1-1, with 9 bases identical to TRBD1. Germline lookup yields CDR1 SGHTA and CDR2 FQGNSA. The CDR3 has 15 residues. V was clipped by 3 bases and J by 5 bases; unmatched bases: 7.

The chain carries TRBV3-1 (or the pseudogene TRBV3-2) and TRBJ2-3; no reliable D call. Trimming removed 4 bases at V and 0 bases at J, with 5 bases between. The CDR3 spans 13 residues. Germline V lookup: CDR1 LGHDT, CDR2 YNNKEL (reference sequence). CDR3 DNA sequence: TGTGCCAGCAGCCCTTATAGCACAGATACGCAGTATTTT. It specifies CASSPYSTDTQYF.

The chain carries TRBV6-5 and TRBJ1-5; possibly TRBD1 for D (5 bases). The CDR3 has 14 amino acids. V was shortened by 8 bases and J by 2 bases, with 13 bases between the two germline ends. Germline CDR1 MNHEY, CDR2 SVGAGI. CDR3 amino acids: CASRWGEGNQPQHF. In nucleotides, the CDR3 is TGTGCCAGCCGGTGGGGCGAAGGCAATCAGCCCCAGCATTTT.

The chain joins TRBV11-1 to TRBJ1-1; D unresolved. This CDR3 is built from 14 residues. CDR1 and CDR2 (germline): SGHAT, FQDESV (reference sequence). Between the trimmed V and J ends, which lost 5 bases and 4 bases, there was a span of 14 bases. Here the CDR3 DNA reads TGTGCCAGCAGCCTGCGAGGAGGCGGCACTGAAGCTTTCTTT. Amino acid sequence: CASSLRGGGTEAFF. The variable domain in full, completed from reference TRBV11-1 and TRBJ1-1, reads EAEVAQSPRYKITEKSQAVAFWCDPISGHATLYWYRQILGQGPELLVQFQDESVVDDSQLPKDRFSAERLKGVDSTLKIQPAELGDSAMYLCASSLRGGGTEAFFGQGTRLTVV.

The rearrangement uses TRBV18 and TRBJ1-4, with 8 bases identical to TRBD1. The germline CDR1 and CDR2 sequences are KGHSH and LQKENI. The CDR3 runs 18 residues. With 4 bases clipped from V and 1 base from J, the junction kept 11 bases outside the gene matches. In nucleotides, the CDR3 is TGTGCCAGCTCACGGGAGGACAGGGTATTGCGAACTAATGAAAAACTGTTTTTT. Translated: CASSREDRVLRTNEKLFF.

This chain joins TRBV24-1 and TRBJ2-1, with D unresolved. Germline V gene lookup returns CDR1 KGHDR and CDR2 SFDVKD. CDR3 size: 11 residues. Trimming removed 3 bases at V and 5 bases at J, with 1 base between. This CDR3 reads CATSDNNEQFF. The CDR3 DNA reads TGTGCCACCAGTGATAACAATGAGCAGTTCTTC.

This clone occurred once. V gene TRBV19 combines with J gene TRBJ1-1, with 7 nucleotides matching TRBD1. CDR3 length equals 14 residues. The ends lost 4 bases at V and 4 bases at J; junction bases unmatched: 6. Germline V gene sequence: CDR1 LNHDA, CDR2 SQIVND (reference sequence). The CDR3 loop is CASSTDREVTEAFF. The DNA of the CDR3 is TGTGCCAGTAGTACAGACAGGGAGGTCACTGAAGCTTTCTTT. Together with reference TRBV19 and TRBJ1-1, the CDR3 gives the full variable domain: DGGITQSPKYLFRKEGQNVTLSCEQNLNHDAMYWYRQDPGQGLRLIYYSQIVNDFQKGDIAEGYSVSREKKESFPLTVTSAQKNPTAFYLCASSTDREVTEAFFGQGTRLTVV.

This chain joins TRBV7-2 and TRBJ2-1; TRBD2 matches 7 bases. The J segment lost 2 bases and the V segment lost 3 bases, leaving 13 bases of the junction unmatched. The CDR3 sequence is 18 residues long. Per the germline V gene, CDR1 is SGHTA and CDR2 is FQGNSA. The CDR3 sequence: CASSFIAGLGGAYNEQFF. CDR3 nucleotides: TGTGCCAGCAGCTTTATAGCGGGCCTTGGAGGCGCCTACAATGAGCAGTTCTTC.